This record concerns one T cell receptor (beta chain) sequence. Its antigen remains unknown. TCRdb reprocessed the 5' RACE reads via MiXCR and lists one record per CDR3 protein. The sample records 30,000 to 40,000 distinct CDR3 sequences, around a tenth being singletons. The sample originates from a study of CD8 T cells in ankylosing spondylitis. The study's findings and limits: With a CD8+ phenotype, disease-linked clones were relatively rare in peripheral blood.

Germline CDR1 reads SGHKS; CDR2 reads YYEKEE (reference sequence). The CDR3 has 13 residues. Trimming removed 0 bases at V and 8 bases at J, with 9 bases between. The chain carries TRBV5-5 and TRBJ2-1; D might be TRBD2 (6 bases). This TCR was sampled from a male donor with ankylosing spondylitis or in good health (not recorded which). Sequencing input: blood, either unsorted or a sorted T cell fraction (not recorded which). CDR3 sequence (DNA): TGTGCCAGCAGCTTGGGGCGGGACTATGAGCAGTTCTTC. Its translation: CASSLGRDYEQFF.